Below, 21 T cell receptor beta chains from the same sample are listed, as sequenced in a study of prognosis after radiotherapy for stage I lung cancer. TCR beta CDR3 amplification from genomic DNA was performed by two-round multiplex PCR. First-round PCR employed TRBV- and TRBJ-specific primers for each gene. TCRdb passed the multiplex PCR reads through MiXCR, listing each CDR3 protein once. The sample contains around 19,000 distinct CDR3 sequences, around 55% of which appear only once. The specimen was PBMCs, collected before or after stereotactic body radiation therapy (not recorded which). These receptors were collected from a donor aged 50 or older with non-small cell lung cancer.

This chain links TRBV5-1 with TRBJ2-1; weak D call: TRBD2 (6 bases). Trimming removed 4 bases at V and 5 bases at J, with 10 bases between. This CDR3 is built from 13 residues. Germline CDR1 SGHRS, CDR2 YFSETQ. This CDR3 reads CASSPWEDNEQFF. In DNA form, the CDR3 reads TGCGCCAGCAGCCCCTGGGAGGACAATGAGCAGTTCTTC.

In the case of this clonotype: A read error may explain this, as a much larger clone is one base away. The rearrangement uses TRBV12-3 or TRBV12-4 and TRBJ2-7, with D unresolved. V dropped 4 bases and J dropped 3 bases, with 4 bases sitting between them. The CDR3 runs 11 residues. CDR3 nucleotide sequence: TGTGCCAGCAGTTACCTCTACGAGCAGTACTTC. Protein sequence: CASSYLYEQYF.

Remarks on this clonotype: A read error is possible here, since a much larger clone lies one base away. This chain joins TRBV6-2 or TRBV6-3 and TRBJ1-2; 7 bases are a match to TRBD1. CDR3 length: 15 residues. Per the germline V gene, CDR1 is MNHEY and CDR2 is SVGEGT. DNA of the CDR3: TGTGCCAGCGGTTACAAGACAGGGACCAGCTATGGCTACACCTTC. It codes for CASGYKTGTSYGYTF.

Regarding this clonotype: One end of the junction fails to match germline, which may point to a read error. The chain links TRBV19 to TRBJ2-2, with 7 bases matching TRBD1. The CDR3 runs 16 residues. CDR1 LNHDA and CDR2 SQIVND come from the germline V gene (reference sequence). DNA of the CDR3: TGTGCCGGTAGTATAGCCCTGGGACAGAACACCGGGGATCTGTTTTTT. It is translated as CAGSIALGQNTGDLFF.

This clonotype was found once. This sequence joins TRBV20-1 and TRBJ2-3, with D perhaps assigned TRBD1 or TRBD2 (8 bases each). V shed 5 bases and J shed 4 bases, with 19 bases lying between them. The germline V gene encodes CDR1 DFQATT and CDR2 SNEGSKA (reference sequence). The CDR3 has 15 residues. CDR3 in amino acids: CSAQPLAGQADTQYF. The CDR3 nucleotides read TGCAGTGCTCAGCCCTTAGCGGGACAGGCAGATACGCAGTATTTT.

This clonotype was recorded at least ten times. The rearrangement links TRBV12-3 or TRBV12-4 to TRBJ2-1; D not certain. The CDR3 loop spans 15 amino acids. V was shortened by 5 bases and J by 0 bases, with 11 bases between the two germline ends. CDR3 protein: CASSKEFRSYNEQFF. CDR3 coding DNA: TGTGCCAGCAGTAAGGAGTTCCGCTCCTACAATGAGCAGTTCTTC.

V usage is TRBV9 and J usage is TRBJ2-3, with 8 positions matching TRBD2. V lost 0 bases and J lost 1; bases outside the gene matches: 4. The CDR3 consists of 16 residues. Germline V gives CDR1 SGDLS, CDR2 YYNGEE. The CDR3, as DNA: TGTGCCAGCAGCGTAGGAGCGGGAGCGCGCACAGATACGCAGTATTTT. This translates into CASSVGAGARTDTQYF.

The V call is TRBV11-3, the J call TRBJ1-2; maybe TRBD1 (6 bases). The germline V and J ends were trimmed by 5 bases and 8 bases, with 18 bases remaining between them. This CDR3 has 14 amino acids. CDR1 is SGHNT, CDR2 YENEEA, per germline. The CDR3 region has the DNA TGTGCCAGCAGCCCTTCCCCAGGGGAAGGCGGCTACACCTTC. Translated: CASSPSPGEGGYTF.

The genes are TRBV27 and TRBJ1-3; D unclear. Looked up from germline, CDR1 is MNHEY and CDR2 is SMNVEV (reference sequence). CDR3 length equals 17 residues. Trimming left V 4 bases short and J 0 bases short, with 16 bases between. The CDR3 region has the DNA TGTGCCAGCAGTTCCTCCGGAGCACCAGGCTCTGGAAACACCATATATTTT. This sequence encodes CASSSSGAPGSGNTIYF.

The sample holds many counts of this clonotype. CDR3 amino acids: CATWDRSNYNEQFF. The DNA of the CDR3 is TGTGCCACCTGGGACAGGTCAAACTACAATGAGCAGTTCTTC. The chain recombines TRBV19 with TRBJ2-1, with 8 bases that match TRBD1. The CDR3 spans 14 residues. The V and J ends lost 10 bases and 3 bases, in that order; junction bases with no gene match: 8. Germline CDR1 is LNHDA and CDR2 is SQIVND (reference sequence). The variable domain in full, with the rest retrieved from reference TRBV19 and TRBJ2-1, is DGGITQSPKYLFRKEGQNVTLSCEQNLNHDAMYWYRQDPGQGLRLIYYSQIVNDFQKGDIAEGYSVSREKKESFPLTVTSAQKNPTAFYLCATWDRSNYNEQFFGPGTRLTVL.

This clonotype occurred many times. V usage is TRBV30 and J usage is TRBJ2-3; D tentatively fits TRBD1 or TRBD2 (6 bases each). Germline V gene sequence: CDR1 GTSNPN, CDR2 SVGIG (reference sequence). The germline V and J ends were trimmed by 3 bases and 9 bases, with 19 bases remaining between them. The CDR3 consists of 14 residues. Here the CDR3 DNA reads TGTGCCTGGAGGTGGGGGGCTGCTGGGGGCACGCAGTATTTT. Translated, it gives CAWRWGAAGGTQYF.

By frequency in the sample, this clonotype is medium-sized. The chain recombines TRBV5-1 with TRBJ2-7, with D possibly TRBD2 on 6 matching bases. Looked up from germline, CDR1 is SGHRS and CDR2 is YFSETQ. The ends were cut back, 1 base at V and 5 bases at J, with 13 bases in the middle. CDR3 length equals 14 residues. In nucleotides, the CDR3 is TGCGCCAGCAGCTTGTTTCCTAGCGCCAACGAGCAGTACTTC. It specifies CASSLFPSANEQYF. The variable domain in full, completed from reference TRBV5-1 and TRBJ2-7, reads KAGVTQTPRYLIKTRGQQVTLSCSPISGHRSVSWYQQTPGQGLQFLFEYFSETQRNKGNFPGRFSGRQFSNSRSEMNVSTLELGDSALYLCASSLFPSANEQYFGPGTRLTVT.

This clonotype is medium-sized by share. The CDR3 reads CASRNPGGGGEQFF. CDR3 sequence (DNA): TGTGCCAGCAGAAATCCCGGTGGGGGAGGTGAGCAGTTCTTC. The chain is built from TRBV11-2 and TRBJ2-1, with a possible D match to TRBD2 (6 bases). V was clipped by 6 bases and J by 9 bases, with 18 bases between them. The CDR3 loop spans 14 amino acids. Germline V gene data show CDR1 as SGHAT and CDR2 as FQNNGV.

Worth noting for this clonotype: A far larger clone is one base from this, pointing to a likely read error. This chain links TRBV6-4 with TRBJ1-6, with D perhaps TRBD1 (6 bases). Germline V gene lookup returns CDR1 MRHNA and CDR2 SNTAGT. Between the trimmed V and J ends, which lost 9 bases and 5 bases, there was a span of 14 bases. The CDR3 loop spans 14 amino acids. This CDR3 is CARTAAGDNSPLHF. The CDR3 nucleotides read TGTGCCAGAACCGCGGCAGGGGATAATTCACCCCTCCACTTT.

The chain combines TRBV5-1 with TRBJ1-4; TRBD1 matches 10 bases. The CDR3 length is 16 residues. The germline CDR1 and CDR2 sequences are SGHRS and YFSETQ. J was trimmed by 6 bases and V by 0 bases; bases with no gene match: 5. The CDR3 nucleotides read TGCGCCAGCAGCTTGGGGGGGACAGGGGTTCATGAAAAACTGTTTTTT. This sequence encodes CASSLGGTGVHEKLFF.

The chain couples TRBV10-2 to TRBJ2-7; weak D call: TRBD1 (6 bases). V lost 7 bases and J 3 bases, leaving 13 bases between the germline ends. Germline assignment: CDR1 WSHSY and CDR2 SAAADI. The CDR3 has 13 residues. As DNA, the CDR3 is TGCGCCAGCAACAGGGACACCAACTACGAGCAGTACTTC. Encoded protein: CASNRDTNYEQYF.

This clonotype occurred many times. CDR3 residues: CASSQGGRNNSPLHF. The DNA for the CDR3 is TGTGCCAGCAGCCAAGGTGGCAGAAATAATTCACCCCTCCACTTT. The chain employs TRBV3-1 and TRBJ1-6, with D uncertain. Germline lookup yields CDR1 LGHDT and CDR2 YNNKEL (reference sequence). The CDR3 extends over 15 amino acids. V was trimmed by 1 base and J by 5 bases, leaving 9 bases between them.

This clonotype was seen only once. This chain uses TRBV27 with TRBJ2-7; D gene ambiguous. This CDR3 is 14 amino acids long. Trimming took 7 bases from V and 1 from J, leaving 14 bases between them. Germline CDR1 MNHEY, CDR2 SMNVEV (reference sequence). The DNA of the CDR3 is TGTGCCAGCACCCCTCGGGCCTCTTCCTACGAGCAGTACTTC. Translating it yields CASTPRASSYEQYF.

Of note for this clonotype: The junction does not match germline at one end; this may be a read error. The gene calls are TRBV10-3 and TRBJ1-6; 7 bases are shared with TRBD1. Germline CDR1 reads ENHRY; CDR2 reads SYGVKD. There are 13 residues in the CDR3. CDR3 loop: CAIRDRDNSPLHF. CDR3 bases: TGTGCCATCCGTGACAGGGATAATTCACCCCTCCACTTT.

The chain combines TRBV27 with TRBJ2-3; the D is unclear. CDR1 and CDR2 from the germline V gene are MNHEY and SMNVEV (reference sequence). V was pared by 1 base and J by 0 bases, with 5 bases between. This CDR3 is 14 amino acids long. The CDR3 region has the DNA TGTGCCAGCAGTTTATATGGGAGCACAGATACGCAGTATTTT. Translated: CASSLYGSTDTQYF.

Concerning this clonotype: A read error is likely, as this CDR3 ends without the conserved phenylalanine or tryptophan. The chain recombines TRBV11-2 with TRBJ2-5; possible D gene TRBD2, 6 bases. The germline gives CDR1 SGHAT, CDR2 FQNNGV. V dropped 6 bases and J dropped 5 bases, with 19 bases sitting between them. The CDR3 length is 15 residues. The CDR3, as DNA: TGTGCCAGCAGATCCACCGGCGGGGCTGGGGAGACCCAGTACTTA. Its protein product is CASRSTGGAGETQYL.